This T cell receptor beta chain was recovered during a study of cytomegalovirus exposure and HLA in healthy donors. General observations from the study: It was found in a later analysis that first-cohort TCR clusters tended to co-occur in the 120 validation repertoires. According to the study, 160 or so TCR beta chains were cytomegalovirus-associated. The authors confirmed in vitro that three CMV-associated chains were specific for CMV antigens.

Method: immunoSEQ multiplex PCR; TCRdb's copy keeps in-frame clones and lacks some. The sample has 100,000 to 120,000 clones, approximately 94% seen once; the top ten hold approximately 0.67%. A note on this clone: The antigen remains unidentified.

The donors were part of the approximately 130-subject validation cohort, which stood apart from the 666-subject first cohort. The V and J ends lost 4 bases and 8 bases, in that order; junction bases with no gene match: 12. The CDR3 length is 16 residues. Germline V gene data show CDR1 as SGHRS and CDR2 as YFSETQ. J is TRBJ1-4 and V is TRBV5-1; TRBD1 agrees at 9 bases. Material for sequencing was PBMCs. The clonotype originates from a woman aged 18-29 years in good health and CMV-seronegative. The CDR3 nucleotides read TGCGCCAGCAGCCGAAGCCCCGGGACAGGGAGGGAAAAACTGTTTTTT. The encoded protein is CASSRSPGTGREKLFF.